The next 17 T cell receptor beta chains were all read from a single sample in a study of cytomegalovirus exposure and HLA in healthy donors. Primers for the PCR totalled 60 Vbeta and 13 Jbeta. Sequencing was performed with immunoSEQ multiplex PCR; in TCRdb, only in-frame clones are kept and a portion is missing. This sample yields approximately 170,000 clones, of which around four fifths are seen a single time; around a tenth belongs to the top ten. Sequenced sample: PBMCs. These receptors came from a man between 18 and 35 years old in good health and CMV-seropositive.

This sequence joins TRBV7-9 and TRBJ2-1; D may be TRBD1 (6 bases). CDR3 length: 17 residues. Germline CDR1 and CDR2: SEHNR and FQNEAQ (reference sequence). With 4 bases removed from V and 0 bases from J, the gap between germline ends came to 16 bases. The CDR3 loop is CASSWAGTPSSYNEQFF. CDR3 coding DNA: TGTGCCAGCAGCTGGGCTGGGACACCGAGCTCCTACAATGAGCAGTTCTTC.

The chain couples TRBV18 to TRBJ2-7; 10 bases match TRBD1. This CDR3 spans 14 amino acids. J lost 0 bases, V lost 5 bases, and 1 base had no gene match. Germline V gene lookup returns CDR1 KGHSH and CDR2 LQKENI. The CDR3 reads CASSGQGGSYEQYF. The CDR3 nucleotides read TGTGCCAGCTCAGGACAGGGGGGCTCCTACGAGCAGTACTTC.

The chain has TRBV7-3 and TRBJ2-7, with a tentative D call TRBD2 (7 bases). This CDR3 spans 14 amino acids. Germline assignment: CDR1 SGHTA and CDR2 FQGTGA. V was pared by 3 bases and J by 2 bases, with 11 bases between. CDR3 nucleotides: TGTGCCAGCAGCTTTGGGGGGGCAGCCTACGAGCAGTACTTC. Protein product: CASSFGGAAYEQYF.

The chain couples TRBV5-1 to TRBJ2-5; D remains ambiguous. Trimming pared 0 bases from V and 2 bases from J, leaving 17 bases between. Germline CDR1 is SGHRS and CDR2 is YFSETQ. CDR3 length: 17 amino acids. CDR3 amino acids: CASSLAAAGTAQETQYF. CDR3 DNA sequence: TGCGCCAGCAGCTTGGCCGCTGCAGGCACAGCACAAGAGACCCAGTACTTC.

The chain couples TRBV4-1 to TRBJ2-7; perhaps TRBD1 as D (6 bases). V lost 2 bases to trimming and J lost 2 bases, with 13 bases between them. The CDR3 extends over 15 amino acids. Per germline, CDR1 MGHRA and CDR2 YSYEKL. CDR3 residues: CASSQSPGTPYEQYF. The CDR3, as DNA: TGCGCCAGCAGCCAAAGTCCCGGGACACCCTACGAGCAGTACTTC.

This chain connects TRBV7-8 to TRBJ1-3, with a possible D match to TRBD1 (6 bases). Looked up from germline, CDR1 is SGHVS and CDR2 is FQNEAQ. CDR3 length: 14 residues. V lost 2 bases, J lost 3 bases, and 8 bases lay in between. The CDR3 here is CASSLRQDGNTIYF. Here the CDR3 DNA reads TGTGCCAGCAGCTTACGACAGGATGGAAACACCATATATTTT.

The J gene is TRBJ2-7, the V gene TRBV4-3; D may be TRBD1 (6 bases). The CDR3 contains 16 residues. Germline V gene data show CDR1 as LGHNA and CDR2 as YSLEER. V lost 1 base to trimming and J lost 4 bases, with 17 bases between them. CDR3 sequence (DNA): TGCGCCAGCAGCCAAGTACTCGGGACACCAGGGTACGAGCAGTACTTC. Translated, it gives CASSQVLGTPGYEQYF.

The CDR3 here is CASSLTPSPEDSPLHF. In DNA form, the CDR3 reads TGCGCCAGCAGCTTAACACCATCCCCAGAGGATTCACCCCTCCACTTT. The genes are TRBV4-1 and TRBJ1-6; D remains ambiguous. The CDR3 is 16 amino acids. The V and J ends lost 5 bases and 8 bases respectively, with 19 bases between them. Germline lookup yields CDR1 MGHRA and CDR2 YSYEKL.

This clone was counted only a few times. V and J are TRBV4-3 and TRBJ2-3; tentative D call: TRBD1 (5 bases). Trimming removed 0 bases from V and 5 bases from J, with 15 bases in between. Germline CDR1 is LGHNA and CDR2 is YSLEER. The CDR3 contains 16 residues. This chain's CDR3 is CASSQDGARFQDTQYF. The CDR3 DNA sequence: TGCGCCAGCAGCCAAGATGGGGCCCGGTTTCAAGATACGCAGTATTTT.

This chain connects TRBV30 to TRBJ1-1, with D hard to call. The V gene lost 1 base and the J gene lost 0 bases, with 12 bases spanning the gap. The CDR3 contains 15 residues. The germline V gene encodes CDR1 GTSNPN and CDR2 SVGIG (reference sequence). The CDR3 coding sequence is TGTGCCTGGAGTGACCACGTCACTATGAACACTGAAGCTTTCTTT. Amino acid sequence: CAWSDHVTMNTEAFF.

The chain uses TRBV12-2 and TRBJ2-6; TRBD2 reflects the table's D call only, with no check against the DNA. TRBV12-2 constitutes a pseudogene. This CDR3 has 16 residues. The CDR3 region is CASRLSGGTGANVLTF. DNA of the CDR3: TGTGCAAGTCGCTTATCGGGAGGAACTGGGGCCAACGTCCTGACTTTC.

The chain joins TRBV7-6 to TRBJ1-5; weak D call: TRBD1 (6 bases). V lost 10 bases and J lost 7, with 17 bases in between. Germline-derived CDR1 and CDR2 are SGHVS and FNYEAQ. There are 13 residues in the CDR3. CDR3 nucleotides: TGTGCCACCAAATCAGGGGTAGACCAGCCCCAGCATTTT. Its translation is CATKSGVDQPQHF.

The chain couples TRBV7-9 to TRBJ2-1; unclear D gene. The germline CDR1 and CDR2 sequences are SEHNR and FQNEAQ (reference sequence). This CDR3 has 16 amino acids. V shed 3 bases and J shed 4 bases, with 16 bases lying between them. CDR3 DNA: TGTGCCAGCAGCTTTACCTTGGGCCGTCAATACAATGAGCAGTTCTTC. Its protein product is CASSFTLGRQYNEQFF.

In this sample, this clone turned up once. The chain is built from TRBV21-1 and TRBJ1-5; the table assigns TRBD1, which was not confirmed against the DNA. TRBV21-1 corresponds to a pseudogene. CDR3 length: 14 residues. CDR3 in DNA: TGTGCCAGCAGCCTACAGGGGGGCTATCAGCCCCAGCATTTT. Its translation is CASSLQGGYQPQHF.

As DNA, the CDR3 is TGTGCCAGCAGTAGGGGCTACGAGCAGTACTTC. Encoded protein: CASSRGYEQYF. This chain connects TRBV6-5 to TRBJ2-7; a possible D gene is TRBD1 (5 bases). In germline, CDR1 is MNHEY, CDR2 SVGAGI. This CDR3 has 11 residues. V was cut by 5 bases and J by 3 bases, with 5 bases left in between.

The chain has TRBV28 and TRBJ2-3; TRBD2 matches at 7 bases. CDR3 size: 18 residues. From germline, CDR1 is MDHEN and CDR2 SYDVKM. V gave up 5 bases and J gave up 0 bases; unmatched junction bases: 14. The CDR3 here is CASSPSLPGGSSTDTQYF. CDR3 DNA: TGTGCCAGCAGTCCAAGCCTCCCGGGGGGATCCAGCACAGATACGCAGTATTTT.

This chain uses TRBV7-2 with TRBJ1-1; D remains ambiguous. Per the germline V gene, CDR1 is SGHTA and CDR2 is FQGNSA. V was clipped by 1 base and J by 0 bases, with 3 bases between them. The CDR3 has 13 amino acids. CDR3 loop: CASSLGMNTEAFF. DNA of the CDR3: TGTGCCAGCAGCTTAGGTATGAACACTGAAGCTTTCTTT. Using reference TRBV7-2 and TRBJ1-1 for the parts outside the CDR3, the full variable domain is GAGVSQSPSNKVTEKGKDVELRCDPISGHTALYWYRQSLGQGLEFLIYFQGNSAPDKSGLPSDRFSAERTGGSVSTLTIQRTQQEDSAVYLCASSLGMNTEAFFGQGTRLTVV.